These 19 T cell receptor beta chains came from one sample sequenced in a study of OX40 agonist ivuxolimab in advanced cancers. The library was prepared using the immunoSEQ multiplex PCR assay. The immuneACCESS repertoire file appears here via TCRdb, limited to in-frame rearrangements. These files lack a portion of the clones; in checked studies, under half of the deficit traces to unresolved V genes, and the cause of the others is not known. This sample lists under 140,000 clones; more than 70% were detected once. About 0.25% of the sample rests with the top ten. Sequenced material: CD4+ or CD8+ T cells sorted from blood, taken in a trial of the OX40 agonist ivuxolimab. The receptors come from an adult with an advanced solid tumor such as melanoma, head and neck, liver or kidney cancer.

The rearrangement uses TRBV9 and TRBJ2-2; the match to TRBD2 covers 7 bases. Trimming took 0 bases from V and 0 from J; bases not matched to a gene: 5. The CDR3 has 17 amino acids. Looked up from germline, CDR1 is SGDLS and CDR2 is YYNGEE. The DNA for the CDR3 is TGTGCCAGCAGCGTAGAGTCAGCGGGGTCGAACACCGGGGAGCTGTTTTTT. Translating it yields CASSVESAGSNTGELFF. Drawing the rest from reference TRBV9 and TRBJ2-2, the complete variable domain is DSGVTQTPKHLITATGQRVTLRCSPRSGDLSVYWYQQSLDQGLQFLIQYYNGEERAKGNILERFSAQQFPDLHSELNLSSLELGDSALYFCASSVESAGSNTGELFFGEGSRLTVL.

This chain uses TRBV4-1 with TRBJ1-5; D may be TRBD1 (5 bases). Trimming left V 1 base short and J 6 bases short, with 13 bases between. This CDR3 comprises 15 residues. Germline V lookup: CDR1 MGHRA, CDR2 YSYEKL. The CDR3: CASSQGWGIGQPQHF. The DNA for the CDR3 is TGCGCCAGCAGCCAAGGTTGGGGGATAGGTCAGCCCCAGCATTTT.

This clone was counted a single time. The V gene is TRBV30, the J gene TRBJ2-1; the D is unclear. The germline V and J ends were trimmed by 7 bases and 6 bases, with 22 bases remaining between them. Germline lookup yields CDR1 GTSNPN and CDR2 SVGIG (reference sequence). The CDR3 is 15 amino acids. For the CDR3, the DNA is TGTGCCTCCCTCCCCTGGACGTCGGTGGGCAATGAGCAGTTCTTC. Its translation is CASLPWTSVGNEQFF.

CDR3 sequence: CASSPYQPQHF. CDR3 coding DNA: TGTGCCAGCAGCCCCTATCAGCCCCAGCATTTT. This chain links TRBV4-2 with TRBJ1-5; D is unclear. Trimming took off 4 bases at V and 5 bases at J, with 3 bases between the two ends. The CDR3 extends over 11 amino acids. The germline V gene encodes CDR1 LGHNA and CDR2 YNFKEQ.

The chain couples TRBV5-1 to TRBJ1-5; D gene ambiguous. V was clipped by 4 bases and J by 2 bases, with 7 bases between them. Germline V gene lookup returns CDR1 SGHRS and CDR2 YFSETQ. The length of the CDR3 is 13 residues. CDR3 residues: CASSPAGNQPQHF. CDR3 in DNA: TGCGCCAGCAGCCCCGCGGGCAATCAGCCCCAGCATTTT.

V is TRBV19 and J is TRBJ1-5; no reliable D call. Trimming cost V 3 bases and J 4 bases, with 16 bases left between them. Germline lookup yields CDR1 LNHDA and CDR2 SQIVND (reference sequence). CDR3 length equals 16 residues. The CDR3 region is CASSIPSGSGNQPQHF. CDR3 coding DNA: TGTGCCAGTAGTATCCCCTCGGGTTCTGGAAATCAGCCCCAGCATTTT.

The rearrangement uses TRBV9 and TRBJ2-1; TRBD1 agrees at 9 bases. CDR3 length: 15 residues. CDR1 and CDR2 from the germline V gene are SGDLS and YYNGEE. V dropped 4 bases and J dropped 1; count of bases not matched to a gene: 3. This CDR3 is CASSPGTGSYNEQFF. The CDR3 bases are TGTGCCAGCAGCCCTGGGACAGGGTCCTACAATGAGCAGTTCTTC.

The V and J genes are TRBV11-3 and TRBJ2-5, with 9 bases that match TRBD2. Germline trimming cut 4 bases from V and 5 bases from J; bases unmatched to any gene: 5. Germline CDR1 is SGHNT and CDR2 is YENEEA. The length of the CDR3 is 14 residues. The CDR3 region is CASSSRSGGETQYF. The CDR3 nucleotides are TGTGCCAGCAGCTCCAGAAGCGGGGGGGAGACCCAGTACTTC. Full variable domain (remainder filled in from reference TRBV11-3 and TRBJ2-5): EAGVVQSPRYKIIEKKQPVAFWCNPISGHNTLYWYLQNLGQGPELLIRYENEEAVDDSQLPKDRFSAERLKGVDSTLKIQPAELGDSAVYLCASSSRSGGETQYFGPGTRLLVL.

Regarding this clone: The sample carries other DNA sequences with the same CDR3. This chain joins TRBV19 and TRBJ1-1, with 7 bases fitting TRBD1. The CDR3 is 13 amino acids. J was trimmed by 5 bases and V by 6 bases; bases with no gene match: 6. In germline, CDR1 is LNHDA, CDR2 SQIVND (reference sequence). CDR3 residues: CASRTGMGTEAFF. CDR3 in DNA: TGTGCCAGTAGGACAGGGATGGGGACTGAAGCTTTCTTT.

The chain links TRBV7-2 to TRBJ1-2; D is perhaps TRBD1 (5 bases). Per the germline V gene, CDR1 is SGHTA and CDR2 is FQGNSA. Trimming stripped 2 bases from V and 8 bases from J, with 15 bases between. This CDR3 is built from 14 residues. CDR3 region: CASSLPGEVRGYTF. Written as DNA, the CDR3 is TGTGCCAGCAGCTTACCGGGGGAGGTACGGGGCTACACCTTC.

This chain connects TRBV4-1 to TRBJ2-1; D is tentatively TRBD1 or TRBD2 (5 bases each). This CDR3 region has 17 residues. With 3 bases removed from V and 4 bases from J, the gap between germline ends came to 19 bases. Germline V gene data show CDR1 as MGHRA and CDR2 as YSYEKL. The CDR3 DNA reads as TGCGCCAGCAGCCAGCCGGGGCCAAATCAACTATACAATGAGCAGTTCTTC. Encoded protein: CASSQPGPNQLYNEQFF.

The V gene is TRBV14, the J gene TRBJ2-5, with D perhaps TRBD2 (8 bases). V lost 3 bases and J lost 5, with 19 bases in between. CDR1 and CDR2 (germline): SGHDN, FVKESK. The CDR3 totals 16 residues. The CDR3 loop reads CASSQAGLARGETQYF. The CDR3 nucleotides are TGTGCCAGCAGCCAGGCCGGACTAGCCAGGGGGGAGACCCAGTACTTC.

The chain carries TRBV27 and TRBJ1-5; D possibly corresponds to TRBD1 (5 bases). This CDR3 spans 16 amino acids. CDR1 MNHEY and CDR2 SMNVEV come from the germline V gene (reference sequence). Trimming took off 5 bases at V and 3 bases at J, with 17 bases between the two ends. CDR3 sequence (DNA): TGTGCCAGCAGTCCGCAGGGAGGGCGAAACAATCAGCCCCAGCATTTT. Protein product: CASSPQGGRNNQPQHF.

This chain joins TRBV30 and TRBJ2-1, with D unresolved. Per the germline V gene, CDR1 is GTSNPN and CDR2 is SVGIG (reference sequence). Trimming stripped 2 bases from V and 8 bases from J, with 10 bases between. The CDR3 covers 12 residues. CDR3 nucleotides: TGTGCCTGGAGTCCAGCCCGAGATGAGCAGTTCTTC. As protein: CAWSPARDEQFF. Drawing the rest from reference TRBV30 and TRBJ2-1, the complete variable domain is SQTIHQWPATLVQPVGSPLSLECTVEGTSNPNLYWYRQAAGRGLQLLFYSVGIGQISSEVPQNLSASRPQDRQFILSSKKLLLSDSGFYLCAWSPARDEQFFGPGTRLTVL.

The chain has TRBV28 and TRBJ2-1, with no clear D. Looked up from germline, CDR1 is MDHEN and CDR2 is SYDVKM. The CDR3 covers 16 residues. Trimming removed 5 bases at V and 0 bases at J, with 14 bases between. The CDR3 nucleotides are TGTGCCAGCAGTCCCCCAGCAGAGCCCTCCTACAATGAGCAGTTCTTC. This gives the protein CASSPPAEPSYNEQFF.

The CDR3 nucleotides are TGTGCCAGCTCACCTAGGGACAGCTACAATGAGCAGTTCTTC. Translated: CASSPRDSYNEQFF. The chain links TRBV18 to TRBJ2-1; TRBD1 aligns across 7 bases. Germline CDR1 and CDR2: KGHSH and LQKENI. Trimming at V came to 3 bases and at J to 3 bases, leaving 2 bases not matched to a gene. CDR3 length: 14 residues.

The V call is TRBV30, the J call TRBJ1-1, with D unclear. V was cut by 5 bases and J by 7 bases, with 14 bases left in between. The V gene's germline CDR1 is GTSNPN and CDR2 SVGIG (reference sequence). CDR3 length equals 12 residues. DNA for the CDR3: TGTGCCTGGGGTCAGAGTCCGGGTGAAGCTTTCTTT. Amino acids: CAWGQSPGEAFF.

Written as DNA, the CDR3 is TGTGCCAGCAGTGACTCGTGGACCTACCATTCTTACGAGCAGTACTTC. Translated, it gives CASSDSWTYHSYEQYF. This chain joins TRBV6-4 and TRBJ2-7; D gene ambiguous. Germline V gene sequence: CDR1 MRHNA, CDR2 SNTAGT. V shed 0 bases and J shed 4 bases, with 16 bases lying between them. This CDR3 spans 16 amino acids.

The V and J genes are TRBV7-2 and TRBJ1-5, with TRBD1 matching 7 bases. J lost 5 bases, V lost 5 bases, and 15 bases had no gene match. Germline V lookup: CDR1 SGHTA, CDR2 FQGNSA. The CDR3 loop spans 17 amino acids. The CDR3 region has the DNA TGTGCCAGCAGCCGAGCCCCTACAGGGGCCGGCGATCAGCCCCAGCATTTT. Translation: CASSRAPTGAGDQPQHF. The variable domain in full, with the rest retrieved from reference TRBV7-2 and TRBJ1-5, is GAGVSQSPSNKVTEKGKDVELRCDPISGHTALYWYRQSLGQGLEFLIYFQGNSAPDKSGLPSDRFSAERTGGSVSTLTIQRTQQEDSAVYLCASSRAPTGAGDQPQHFGDGTRLSIL.